This T cell receptor beta chain was sequenced during a study of cytomegalovirus exposure and HLA in healthy donors. The wider study: Researchers found that roughly 80% of almost 400 genotyped donors fell within the Caucasian-associated ancestry cluster.

Amplification used 60 Vbeta primers and 13 Jbeta primers. Measured with immunoSEQ multiplex PCR; TCRdb has only the in-frame clones, and not every one. In the table there are 200,000 to 250,000 clones, 65% to 85% of which are singletons. Turning to this clone: As yet, its antigen is unknown.

The V and J ends lost 3 bases and 6 bases respectively, with 15 bases between them. This CDR3 spans 14 amino acids. Germline CDR1 WNHNN, CDR2 SYGVQD (reference sequence). General study findings and limits: In vitro checks showed that a few CMV-associated chains really do target CMV antigens. In a later analysis, approximately 18,000 TCR beta sequences were associated with HLA alleles at 0.05 false discovery rate.

The chain has TRBV10-1 and TRBJ2-7; D is unresolved. Sequenced material: PBMCs. The sequence came from a boy aged 2-15 years in good health and CMV-seronegative. CDR3 sequence: CASSDPGKVCEQYF. CDR3 nucleotide sequence: TGCGCCAGCAGTGATCCGGGTAAAGTCTGCGAGCAGTACTTC.